The 20 T cell receptor beta chains given below trace back to one sample, sequenced in a study of blood T cell repertoires in COVID-19. Produced via immunoSEQ multiplex PCR; TCRdb's table is partial and in-frame only. In the table there are roughly 100,000 clones, about 90% of which are singletons. The sequenced material came from peripheral blood. These TCRs come from a human donor in a cohort sampled during active COVID-19.

This clone was seen only a few times. This rearrangement joins TRBV24-1 to TRBJ1-4; TRBD1 matches at 8 bases. The CDR3 contains 16 residues. V dropped 6 bases and J dropped 8; count of bases not matched to a gene: 13. Germline lookup yields CDR1 KGHDR and CDR2 SFDVKD. The CDR3, as DNA: TGTGCCACCAGTCCCTTGCTGACAGGGGAGAGGGAAAAACTGTTTTTT. Protein product: CATSPLLTGEREKLFF.

This rearrangement joins TRBV29-1 to TRBJ2-3; D possibly corresponds to TRBD1 (5 bases). The ends were cut back, 2 bases at V and 2 bases at J, with 11 bases in the middle. The CDR3 is made up of 14 amino acids. CDR1 is SQVTM and CDR2 is ANQGSEA in the germline V gene. In DNA, the CDR3 is TGCAGCGTTGAAAGGGGTGGAACCACAGATACGCAGTATTTT. Protein: CSVERGGTTDTQYF.

This clone appeared a few times. The chain recombines TRBV7-9 with TRBJ2-7; 8 nucleotides agree with TRBD1. Germline lookup yields CDR1 SEHNR and CDR2 FQNEAQ (reference sequence). The length of the CDR3 is 17 residues. With V trimmed by 5 bases and J by 4 bases, 16 bases remained unmatched. The CDR3 DNA follows: TGTGCCAGCAGCCGTAGCGAGGGACAGGTAACTCGGTACGAGCAGTACTTC. As protein: CASSRSEGQVTRYEQYF. The full variable domain, its missing parts supplied by reference TRBV7-9 and TRBJ2-7, is DTGVSQNPRHKITKRGQNVTFRCDPISEHNRLYWYRQTLGQGPEFLTYFQNEAQLEKSRLLSDRFSAERPKGSFSTLEIQRTEQGDSAMYLCASSRSEGQVTRYEQYFGPGTRLTVT.

The V gene is TRBV19, the J gene TRBJ2-7; 11 nucleotides line up with TRBD2. V lost 4 bases, J lost 4 bases, and 9 bases stayed unmatched. The CDR3 contains 16 residues. CDR1 and CDR2 (germline): LNHDA, SQIVND (reference sequence). The CDR3 DNA reads as TGTGCCAGTAGTACCGGGACTAGCGGTTTAGGTTACGAGCAGTACTTC. Amino acid sequence: CASSTGTSGLGYEQYF.

V gene TRBV5-1 combines with J gene TRBJ2-5; tentatively, D is TRBD1 (8 bases). The V gene lost 0 bases and the J gene lost 4 bases, with 13 bases spanning the gap. In germline, CDR1 is SGHRS, CDR2 YFSETQ. CDR3 size: 15 residues. Here the CDR3 reads CASSLDRGGGETQYF. For the CDR3, the DNA is TGCGCCAGCAGCTTGGACAGGGGGGGAGGAGAGACCCAGTACTTC.

The chain uses TRBV2 and TRBJ1-6, with TRBD1 matching 10 bases. This CDR3 has 15 residues. The V gene end was trimmed by 4 bases and the J gene end by 3 bases; junction bases not matched to a gene: 0. From germline, CDR1 is SNHLY and CDR2 FYNNEI. CDR3 region: CASSGTGGYNSPLHF. The CDR3 region has the DNA TGTGCCAGCAGTGGGACAGGGGGCTATAATTCACCCCTCCACTTT. Full variable domain (outside the CDR3, taken from reference TRBV2 and TRBJ1-6): EPEVTQTPSHQVTQMGQEVILRCVPISNHLYFYWYRQILGQKVEFLVSFYNNEISEKSEIFDDQFSVERPDGSNFTLKIRSTKLEDSAMYFCASSGTGGYNSPLHFGNGTRLTVT.

CDR3 amino acids: CASSQRPGQNTGELFF. CDR3 DNA: TGTGCCAGCAGTCAAAGACCGGGACAGAACACCGGGGAGCTGTTTTTT. The chain combines TRBV3-1 (or the pseudogene TRBV3-2) with TRBJ2-2, with D possibly TRBD1 on 6 matching bases. Per germline, CDR1 LGHDT and CDR2 YNNKEL (reference sequence). Trimming left V 6 bases short and J 1 base short, with 15 bases between. The CDR3 has 16 amino acids.

This clone was observed a single time. The chain employs TRBV18 and TRBJ2-1; 16 bases fit TRBD2. Looked up from germline, CDR1 is KGHSH and CDR2 is LQKENI. V lost 0 bases to trimming and J lost 7 bases; unmatched junction nucleotides: 9. The CDR3 runs to 19 residues. The CDR3 DNA follows: TGTGCCAGCTCACCACCATCGGGACTAGCGGGGGGGACCGTAAATGAGCAGTTCTTC. This translates into CASSPPSGLAGGTVNEQFF.

The CDR3 sequence is CASSFVSGFNEQYF. CDR3 DNA: TGTGCCAGCAGCTTTGTGTCAGGGTTTAACGAGCAGTACTTC. V gene TRBV7-9 combines with J gene TRBJ2-7, with a weak D call TRBD1 (5 bases). V lost 3 bases and J 5 bases, leaving 14 bases between the germline ends. Germline CDR1 SEHNR, CDR2 FQNEAQ (reference sequence). This CDR3 comprises 14 residues. Full variable domain (missing parts from reference TRBV7-9 and TRBJ2-7): DTGVSQNPRHKITKRGQNVTFRCDPISEHNRLYWYRQTLGQGPEFLTYFQNEAQLEKSRLLSDRFSAERPKGSFSTLEIQRTEQGDSAMYLCASSFVSGFNEQYFGPGTRLTVT.

The chain carries TRBV5-1 and TRBJ2-5; 9 bases are a match to TRBD2. With 0 bases clipped from V and 3 bases from J, the junction kept 9 bases outside the gene matches. This CDR3 has 17 residues. Germline-derived CDR1 and CDR2 are SGHRS and YFSETQ. CDR3 nucleotide sequence: TGCGCCAGCAGCTTGGGAGTCGGCGGGGGGGGCGAAGAGACCCAGTACTTC. Its protein is CASSLGVGGGGEETQYF.

The V gene is TRBV5-1, the J gene TRBJ2-5; no reliable D call. The CDR3 covers 14 residues. Trimming cost V 0 bases and J 5 bases, with 11 bases left between them. Germline loops: CDR1 SGHRS, CDR2 YFSETQ. CDR3 bases: TGCGCCAGCAGCTTGGAGCCTTCCAAGGAGACCCAGTACTTC. It is translated as CASSLEPSKETQYF.

The V gene is TRBV29-1, the J gene TRBJ2-7; 8 bases match TRBD1. This CDR3 contains 13 residues. With V trimmed by 4 bases and J by 9 bases, 11 bases remained unmatched. Germline V gene lookup returns CDR1 SQVTM and CDR2 ANQGSEA. The CDR3 is CSVALGQGGWQYF. DNA for the CDR3: TGCAGCGTTGCTCTAGGACAGGGAGGTTGGCAGTACTTC.

A note on this clone: The sample carries other DNA sequences with the same CDR3. The J gene is TRBJ2-7, the V gene TRBV5-4; unclear D gene. V was pared by 0 bases and J by 5 bases, with 3 bases between. The germline V gene encodes CDR1 SGHNT and CDR2 YYREEE (reference sequence). The CDR3 consists of 11 residues. CDR3 coding DNA: TGTGCCAGCAGCTTGGATAACGAGCAGTACTTC. It yields the protein CASSLDNEQYF.

The chain recombines TRBV28 with TRBJ1-6; D remains ambiguous. Germline CDR1 reads MDHEN; CDR2 reads SYDVKM. V lost 2 bases and J 8 bases, leaving 13 bases between the germline ends. The CDR3 covers 15 residues. Here the CDR3 reads CASSLREGSYSPLHF. The CDR3 DNA reads as TGTGCCAGCAGTTTACGGGAGGGCTCTTATTCACCCCTCCACTTT.

The chain recombines TRBV5-1 with TRBJ2-2, with TRBD1 identical over 7 bases. The junction had 3 bases not matched to a gene; V was cut back by 0 bases and J by 4 bases. In germline, CDR1 is SGHRS, CDR2 YFSETQ. The CDR3 is 15 amino acids. For the CDR3, the DNA is TGCGCCAGCAGCTTGGCGCCAGGGGGCACCGGGGAGCTGTTTTTT. It yields the protein CASSLAPGGTGELFF. Together with reference TRBV5-1 and TRBJ2-2, the CDR3 gives the full variable domain: KAGVTQTPRYLIKTRGQQVTLSCSPISGHRSVSWYQQTPGQGLQFLFEYFSETQRNKGNFPGRFSGRQFSNSRSEMNVSTLELGDSALYLCASSLAPGGTGELFFGEGSRLTVL.

This sequence joins TRBV28 and TRBJ2-7, with D perhaps matching TRBD1 (6 bases). Germline V lookup: CDR1 MDHEN, CDR2 SYDVKM. Trimming shortened V by 4 bases and J by 3 bases, and 10 bases separated the two germline ends. CDR3 size: 13 residues. The CDR3 protein is CASSSGTLYEQYF. The CDR3 DNA is TGTGCCAGCAGTTCCGGGACACTCTACGAGCAGTACTTC.

The chain couples TRBV9 to TRBJ2-7, with D tentatively TRBD1 (6 bases). V gave up 4 bases and J gave up 0 bases, with 11 bases separating them. Germline V CDR1 and CDR2: SGDLS, YYNGEE. CDR3 length: 14 residues. The CDR3 bases are TGTGCCAGCAGCATCCGGGACATCTCCTACGAGCAGTACTTC. It translates to CASSIRDISYEQYF.

The chain is built from TRBV4-2 and TRBJ1-2; possibly TRBD1 for D (5 bases). Trimming shortened V by 0 bases and J by 1 base, and 12 bases separated the two germline ends. The V gene's germline CDR1 is LGHNA and CDR2 YNFKEQ. CDR3 length: 16 amino acids. The CDR3 here is CASSQDGAEINYGYTF. The CDR3 DNA sequence: TGTGCCAGCAGCCAAGATGGGGCAGAAATTAACTATGGCTACACCTTC.

A remark on this clone: One junction end disagrees with the germline gene, perhaps due to a read error. This sample also contains other DNA sequences that code for the same CDR3. The rearrangement uses TRBV24-1 and TRBJ1-2; 10 bases match TRBD1. Germline CDR1 and CDR2: KGHDR and SFDVKD. This CDR3 is 12 amino acids long. DNA for the CDR3: TGCGCCACCGGGACAGGGGAAGGTGGCTACACCTTC. This codes for CATGTGEGGYTF.

This sequence joins TRBV19 and TRBJ2-2; D perhaps matches TRBD2 (5 bases). The germline V and J ends were trimmed by 3 bases and 2 bases, with 10 bases remaining between them. This CDR3 is built from 15 residues. Looked up from germline, CDR1 is LNHDA and CDR2 is SQIVND (reference sequence). CDR3 nucleotide sequence: TGTGCCAGTAGTATGTGGACGGGAAACACCGGGGAGCTGTTTTTT. Encoded protein: CASSMWTGNTGELFF.